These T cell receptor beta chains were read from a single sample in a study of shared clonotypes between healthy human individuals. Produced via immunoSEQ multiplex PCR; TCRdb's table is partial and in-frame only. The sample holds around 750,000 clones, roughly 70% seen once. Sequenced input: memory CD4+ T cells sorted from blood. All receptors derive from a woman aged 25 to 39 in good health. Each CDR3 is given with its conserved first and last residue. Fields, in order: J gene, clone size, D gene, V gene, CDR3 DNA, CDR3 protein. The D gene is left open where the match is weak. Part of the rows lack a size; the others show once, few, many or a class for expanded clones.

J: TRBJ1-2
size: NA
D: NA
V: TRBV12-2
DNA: TGTGCAAGTCGCTTAGCGATACAGGGATCCGATGGCTACACCTTC
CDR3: CASRLAIQGSDGYTF

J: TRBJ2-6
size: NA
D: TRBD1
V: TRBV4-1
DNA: TGCGCCAGCAGCCCGAGGGGATGGACAGGGGGCTCTGGGGCCAACGTCCTGACTTTC
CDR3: CASSPRGWTGGSGANVLTF

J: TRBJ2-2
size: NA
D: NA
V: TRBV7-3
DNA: TGTGCCAGCAGCCCCCAGGAGTACGGGGAGCTGTTTTTT
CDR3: CASSPQEYGELFF

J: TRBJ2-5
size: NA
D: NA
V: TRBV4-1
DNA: TGCGCCAGCAGCCAAGGGTTGAGGGAAGAGACCCAGTACTTC
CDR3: CASSQGLREETQYF

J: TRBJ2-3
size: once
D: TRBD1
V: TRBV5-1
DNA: TGCGCCAGCGCCTCTCCGACAGGGCGCACAGATACGCAGTATTTT
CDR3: CASASPTGRTDTQYF

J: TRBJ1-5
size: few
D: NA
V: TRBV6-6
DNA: TGTGCCAGCAGGCCCGGGGGATCTCAGCCCCAGCATTTT
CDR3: CASRPGGSQPQHF

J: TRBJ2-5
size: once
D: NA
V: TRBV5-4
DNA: TGTGCCAGCAGCTTGGTTCCCGGCGGGATGAGGGAGACCCAGTACTTC
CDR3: CASSLVPGGMRETQYF

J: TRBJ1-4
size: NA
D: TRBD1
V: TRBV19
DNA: TGTGCCAGTAGTCCCCTCCGACAGGGACGAGAAAAACTGTTTTTT
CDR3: CASSPLRQGREKLFF

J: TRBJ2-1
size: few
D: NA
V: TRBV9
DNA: TGTGCCAGCAGCGTAGACACAACATCATACAATGAGCAGTTCTTC
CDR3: CASSVDTTSYNEQFF

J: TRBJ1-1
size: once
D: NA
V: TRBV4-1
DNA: TGCGCCAGCAGCCAGGAGAGACGTCTGGTAGCTTTCTTT
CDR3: CASSQERRLVAFF

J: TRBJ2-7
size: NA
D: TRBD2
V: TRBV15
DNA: TGTGCCACCAGGCTAGCGGGAAGAACCTACGAGCAGTACTTC
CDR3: CATRLAGRTYEQYF

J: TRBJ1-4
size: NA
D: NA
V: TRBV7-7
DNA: TGTGCCAGCAGCTTAAGGTCGGGACATAACGACACTAATGAAAAACTGTTTTTT
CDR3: CASSLRSGHNDTNEKLFF

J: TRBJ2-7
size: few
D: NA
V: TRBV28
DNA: TGTGCCAGCAGTCACAGCTCCTACGAGCAGTACTTC
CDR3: CASSHSSYEQYF

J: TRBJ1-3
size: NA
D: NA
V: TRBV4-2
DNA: TGTGCCAGCAGCCCCGGCGGGTCTGGAAACACCATATATTTT
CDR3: CASSPGGSGNTIYF

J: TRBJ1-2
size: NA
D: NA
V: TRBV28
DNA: TGTGCCAGCAGTCGACAGCAGCTCCACGGCTACACCTTC
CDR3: CASSRQQLHGYTF

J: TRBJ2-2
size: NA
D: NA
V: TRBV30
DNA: TGTGCCTGGGGTGGGTGGAGCAGCTACACCGGGGAGCTGTTTTTT
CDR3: CAWGGWSSYTGELFF

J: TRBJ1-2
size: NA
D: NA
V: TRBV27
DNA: TGTGCCAGCAGCCCCTCGTGGGGGGCTCTGGGCTACACCTTC
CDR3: CASSPSWGALGYTF

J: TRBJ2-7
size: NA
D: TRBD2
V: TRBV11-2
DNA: TGTGCCAGCAGCTTAAATGCGGGAGGGGCCTACGAGCAGTACTTC
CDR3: CASSLNAGGAYEQYF

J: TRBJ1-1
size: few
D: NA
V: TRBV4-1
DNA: TGCGCCAGCAGCCGTGCGTGGGTTGAGGGGGTCACTGAAGCTTTCTTT
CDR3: CASSRAWVEGVTEAFF

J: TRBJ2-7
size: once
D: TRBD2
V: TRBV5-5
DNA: TGTGCCAGCAGCTTCCGAAGCGGGACCCCCTACGAGCAGTACTTC
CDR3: CASSFRSGTPYEQYF

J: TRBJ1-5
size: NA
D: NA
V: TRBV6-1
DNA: TGTGCCAGCAGTGAACATGGGGGGAACAATCAGCCCCAGCATTTT
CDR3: CASSEHGGNNQPQHF

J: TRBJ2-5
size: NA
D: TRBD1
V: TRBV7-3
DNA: TGTGCCAGCAGCTTAGTGGGACAGGGGATGAAGGAGACCCAGTACTTC
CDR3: CASSLVGQGMKETQYF

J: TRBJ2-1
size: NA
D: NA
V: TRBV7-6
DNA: TGTGCCAGCAGCTTAGCGGTGGGAGGACATGAGCAGTTCTTC
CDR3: CASSLAVGGHEQFF

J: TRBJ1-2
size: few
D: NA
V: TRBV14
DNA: TGTGCCAGCAGCCAAGATTTCGGGTTGGCTGGCTACACCTTC
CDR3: CASSQDFGLAGYTF

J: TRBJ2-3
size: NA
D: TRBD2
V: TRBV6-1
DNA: TGTGCCAGCAGTGGACGACTAGCGGATACGCAGTATTTT
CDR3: CASSGRLADTQYF

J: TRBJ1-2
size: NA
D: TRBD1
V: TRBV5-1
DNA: TGCGCCAGCAGCTCGGGACAGGGTTATGGCTACACCTTC
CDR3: CASSSGQGYGYTF

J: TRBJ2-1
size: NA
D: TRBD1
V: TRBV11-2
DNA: TGTGCCAGCAGCCCGATACAGGGGGCCGGCAATGAGCAGTTCTTC
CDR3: CASSPIQGAGNEQFF

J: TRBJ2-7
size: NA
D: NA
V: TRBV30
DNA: TGTGCCTGGATGAAGGACTATTCCTACGAGCAGTACTTC
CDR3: CAWMKDYSYEQYF

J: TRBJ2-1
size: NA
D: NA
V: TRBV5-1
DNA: TGCGCCAGCAGCCGGAACAGGGAATACTACCAGTTCTTC
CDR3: CASSRNREYYQFF

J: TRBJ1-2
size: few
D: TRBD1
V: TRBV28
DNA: TGTGCCAGCAGCTCAGGGGGCGGGTTCGATGGCTACACCTTC
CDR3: CASSSGGGFDGYTF

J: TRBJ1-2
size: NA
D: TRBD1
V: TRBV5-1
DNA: TGCGCCAGCAGCGCCGGGACAGGAGTTAACTATGGCTACACCTTC
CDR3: CASSAGTGVNYGYTF

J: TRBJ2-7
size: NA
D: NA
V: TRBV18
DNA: TGTGCCAGCTCAGAGGGGGGTAGCTCCTACGAGCAGTACTTC
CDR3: CASSEGGSSYEQYF

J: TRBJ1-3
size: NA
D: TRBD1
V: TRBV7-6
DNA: TGTGCCAGCAGCCCGCGGACAGGGGGACACTCTGGAAACACCATATATTTT
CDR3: CASSPRTGGHSGNTIYF

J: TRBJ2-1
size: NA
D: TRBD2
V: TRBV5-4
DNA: TGTGCCAGCAGCTTAACATGGTTAGCGGGAAGCTCCTACAATGAGCAGTTCTTC
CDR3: CASSLTWLAGSSYNEQFF

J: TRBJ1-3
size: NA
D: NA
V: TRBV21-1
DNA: NA
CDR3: CASSNRTGWASGNTIYF

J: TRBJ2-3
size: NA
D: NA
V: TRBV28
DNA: TGTGCCAGCAGTTTAGGGGGCGCAGATACGCAGTATTTT
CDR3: CASSLGGADTQYF

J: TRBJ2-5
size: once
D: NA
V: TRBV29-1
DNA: TGCAGCGTTGGGGTGGAAAGGGGAGAGACCCAGTACTTC
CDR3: CSVGVERGETQYF

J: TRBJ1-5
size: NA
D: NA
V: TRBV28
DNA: TGTGCCAGCAGTTTCAGGAGCGGCAATCAGCCCCAGCATTTT
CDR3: CASSFRSGNQPQHF

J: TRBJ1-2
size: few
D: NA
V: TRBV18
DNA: TGTGCCAGCTCACCGCCCGGCAGCAACTATGGCTACACCTTC
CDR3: CASSPPGSNYGYTF

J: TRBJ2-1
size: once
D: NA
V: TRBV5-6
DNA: TGTGCCAGCAGCTTGGGAGGCTTACGGGCAGGGGAGCAGTTCTTC
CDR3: CASSLGGLRAGEQFF

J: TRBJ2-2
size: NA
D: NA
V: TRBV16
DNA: TGTGCCAGCAGCCCAGATAGAACCGGGGAGCTGTTTTTT
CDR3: CASSPDRTGELFF

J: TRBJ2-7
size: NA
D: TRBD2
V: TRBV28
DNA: TGTGCCAGCAGTTCTCATAGCGGGAGGGCCCTGGAGCAGTACTTC
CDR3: CASSSHSGRALEQYF

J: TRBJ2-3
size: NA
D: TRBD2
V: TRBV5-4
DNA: TGTGCCAGCAGCACCGACTATGGCGGGAGGGGCACAGATACGCAGTATTTT
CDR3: CASSTDYGGRGTDTQYF

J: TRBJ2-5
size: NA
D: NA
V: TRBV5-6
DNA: TGTGCCAGCAGCTTTTCGGGGCGTCGTCAAGAGACCCAGTACTTC
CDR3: CASSFSGRRQETQYF

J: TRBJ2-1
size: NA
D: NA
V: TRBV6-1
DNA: TGTGCCAGCAGAGAAGGGAGTGAGCAGTTCTTC
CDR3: CASREGSEQFF

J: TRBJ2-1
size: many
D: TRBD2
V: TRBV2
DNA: TGTGCCGGCAACGAGGAGCGGGAGTTCAACAATGAGCAGTTCTTC
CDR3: CAGNEEREFNNEQFF

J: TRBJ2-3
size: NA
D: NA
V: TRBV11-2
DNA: TGTGCCAGCAGCCCCGGAATTCATTCAGATACGCAGTATTTT
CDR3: CASSPGIHSDTQYF

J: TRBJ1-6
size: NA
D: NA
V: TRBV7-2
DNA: TGTGCCAGCAGCCCCTGGGCCAATAATTCACCCCTCCACTTT
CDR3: CASSPWANNSPLHF

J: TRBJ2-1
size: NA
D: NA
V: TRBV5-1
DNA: TGCGCCAGCAGCTCTCCCGATTACAATGAGCAGTTCTTC
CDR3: CASSSPDYNEQFF

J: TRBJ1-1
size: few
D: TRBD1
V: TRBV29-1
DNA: TGCAGCGTCGACAGGGTAAAGAACACTGAAGCTTTCTTT
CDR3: CSVDRVKNTEAFF

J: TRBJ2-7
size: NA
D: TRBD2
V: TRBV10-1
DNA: TGCGCCAGCAGTGAAACTAGCGGGCTCTCCTACGAGCAGTACTTC
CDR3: CASSETSGLSYEQYF

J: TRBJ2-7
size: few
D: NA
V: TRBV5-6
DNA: TGTGCCAGCACCCTAAGGGGCTCTTACGGGCAGTACTTC
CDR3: CASTLRGSYGQYF

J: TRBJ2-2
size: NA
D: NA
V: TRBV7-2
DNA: TGTGCCAGCAGCTTAGAGGGTCGCTATACCGGGGAGCTGTTTTTT
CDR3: CASSLEGRYTGELFF

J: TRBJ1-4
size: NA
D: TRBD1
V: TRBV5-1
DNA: TGCGCCAGCAGCCTACAGACAGGGTCGAGGGAAAAACTGTTTTTT
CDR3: CASSLQTGSREKLFF

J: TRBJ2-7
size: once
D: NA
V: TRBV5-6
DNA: TGTGCCAGCAGCTTGTCGGGACACTCCTACGAGCAGTACTTC
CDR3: CASSLSGHSYEQYF

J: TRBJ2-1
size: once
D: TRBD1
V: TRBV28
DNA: TGTGCCAGCAGGGACGGACAGGGGCGATACAATGAGCAGTTCTTC
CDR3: CASRDGQGRYNEQFF

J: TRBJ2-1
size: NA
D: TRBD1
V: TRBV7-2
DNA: TGTGCCAGCAGCGTCGACAGGGGAAATGAGCAGTTCTTC
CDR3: CASSVDRGNEQFF

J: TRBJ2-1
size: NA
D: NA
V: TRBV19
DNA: TGTGCCAGTAGTAACACAGGAAATGAGCAGTTCTTC
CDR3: CASSNTGNEQFF